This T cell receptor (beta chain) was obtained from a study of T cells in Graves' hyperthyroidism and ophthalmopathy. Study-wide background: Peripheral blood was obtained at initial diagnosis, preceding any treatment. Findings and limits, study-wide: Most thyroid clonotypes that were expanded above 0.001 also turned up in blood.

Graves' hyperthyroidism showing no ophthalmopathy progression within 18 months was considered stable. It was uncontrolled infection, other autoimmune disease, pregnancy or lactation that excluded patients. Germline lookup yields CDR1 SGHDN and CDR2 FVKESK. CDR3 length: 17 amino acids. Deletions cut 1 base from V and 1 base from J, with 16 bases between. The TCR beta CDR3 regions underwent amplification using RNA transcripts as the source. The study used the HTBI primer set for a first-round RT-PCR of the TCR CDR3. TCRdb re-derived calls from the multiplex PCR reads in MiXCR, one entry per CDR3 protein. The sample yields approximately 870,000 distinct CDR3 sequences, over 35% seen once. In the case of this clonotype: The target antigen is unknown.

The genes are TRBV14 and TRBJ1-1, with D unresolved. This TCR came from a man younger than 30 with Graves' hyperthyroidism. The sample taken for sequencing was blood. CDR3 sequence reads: CASSQVDGPSQNTEAFF. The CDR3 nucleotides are TGTGCCAGCAGCCAAGTTGATGGACCCTCCCAGAACACTGAAGCTTTCTTT.